This T cell receptor (beta chain) was found in a study of cytomegalovirus exposure and HLA in healthy donors. The trim removed 1 base at V and 2 bases at J, leaving 10 bases unmatched. The germline gives CDR1 SEHNR, CDR2 FQNEAQ (reference sequence). There are 19 residues in the CDR3. Study-level points and caveats: Later genetic work tied a missense DCLRE1C variant to beta-chain V and J trimming. Among donors in an Asian-associated ancestry cluster, a later analysis reportedly found fewer N-insertions than the roughly 730-donor mean.

The sample holds a few counts of this clone. The antigen remains undetermined. Both 60 Vbeta primers and 13 Jbeta primers went into the PCR. Authors' data handling: As a later analysis found, there were around 86 million unique TCR beta chains, of which roughly 11 million were shared. Sequencing used immunoSEQ multiplex PCR; TCRdb keeps in-frame clones, though not all of them. V, J and clone size are those of that table, while D and trimming were read from the DNA. The data show about 200,000 clones, over 65% seen once. V usage is TRBV7-9 and J usage is TRBJ2-1; 11 bases are shared with TRBD1. The receptor comes from a man aged 35 to 55 in good health and CMV-seropositive. Material: PBMCs. The CDR3 DNA reads as TGTGCCAGCAGCTTAGTAAGCTCCCCGGGACAGGGGGCCTACAATGAGCAGTTCTTC. It codes for CASSLVSSPGQGAYNEQFF.